The source of this T cell receptor beta chain is a study of T cells after yellow fever vaccination. Study background: Fractions with few cells were prepared using SMART-Seq v4 Ultra Low Input. Regarding the study as a whole: Clonotypes found in both CD4 and CD8 compartments made up a small share. Though weaker, the secondary response peaked faster, on day 5 versus 15.

The table lists this clonotype with many counts. Antigen: not known. V lost 1 base to trimming and J lost 0 bases; unmatched junction nucleotides: 5. The CDR3 consists of 17 residues. Per the germline V gene, CDR1 is MGHDK and CDR2 is SYGVNS. A universal primer site and UMIs were added as TCR cDNA was made by 5'RACE template switching. MiXCR, run by TCRdb on the 5' RACE reads, gives a single entry per CDR3 protein. The sample records 300,000 to 350,000 distinct CDR3 sequences, approximately 4.5% being singletons. V gene TRBV25-1 combines with J gene TRBJ1-4; 7 bases match TRBD1. The sample was PBMCs, taken 15 days after the yellow fever booster vaccination. The receptor comes from a man younger than 35 who received the YFV17D yellow fever vaccine. This CDR3 is CASSEWGTVATNEKLFF. In nucleotides, the CDR3 is TGTGCCAGCAGTGAATGGGGGACAGTTGCAACTAATGAAAAACTGTTTTTT.